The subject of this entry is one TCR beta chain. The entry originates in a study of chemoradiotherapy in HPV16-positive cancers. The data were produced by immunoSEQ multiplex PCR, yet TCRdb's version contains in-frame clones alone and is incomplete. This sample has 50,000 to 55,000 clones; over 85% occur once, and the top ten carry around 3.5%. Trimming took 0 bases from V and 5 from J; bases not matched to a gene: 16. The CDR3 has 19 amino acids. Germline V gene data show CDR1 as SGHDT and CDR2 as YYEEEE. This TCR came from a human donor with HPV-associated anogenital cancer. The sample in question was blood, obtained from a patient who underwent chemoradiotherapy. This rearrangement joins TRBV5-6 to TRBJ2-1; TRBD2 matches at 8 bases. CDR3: CASSLVGAGVLPIDNEQFF. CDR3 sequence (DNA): TGTGCCAGCAGCTTGGTGGGAGCGGGAGTACTGCCTATCGACAATGAGCAGTTCTTC. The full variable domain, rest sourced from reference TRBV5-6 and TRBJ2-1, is DAGVTQSPTHLIKTRGQQVTLRCSPKSGHDTVSWYQQALGQGPQFIFQYYEEEERQRGNFPDRFSGHQFPNYSSELNVNALLLGDSALYLCASSLVGAGVLPIDNEQFFGPGTRLTVL.